This passage covers 6 T cell receptor beta chains from one sample sequenced in a study of blood T cell repertoires in COVID-19. Profiling relied on immunoSEQ multiplex PCR, and the TCRdb table lists in-frame clones only, not all of them. The table records some 98,000 clones, roughly 82% of them present only once. Sample: peripheral blood. These receptors were collected from a man aged 65 to 85 with active or convalescent COVID-19.

V usage is TRBV5-4 and J usage is TRBJ2-3, with TRBD2 identical over 8 bases. The CDR3 totals 14 residues. After removal of 4 bases from V and 4 bases from J, the junction contained 5 bases not matched to a gene. Germline assignment: CDR1 SGHNT and CDR2 YYREEE (reference sequence). The CDR3 loop is CASSTGTSPDTQYF. In nucleotides, the CDR3 is TGTGCCAGCAGCACCGGGACTAGTCCAGATACGCAGTATTTT.

The rearrangement joins TRBV19 to TRBJ1-1; 7 nucleotides align to TRBD1. Per germline, CDR1 LNHDA and CDR2 SQIVND (reference sequence). The V segment lost 3 bases and the J segment 7 bases; nucleotides outside the gene matches: 8. This CDR3 spans 14 amino acids. The CDR3 DNA follows: TGTGCCAGTAGTATCACAGGGGCCGGGGTTGAAGCTTTCTTT. It specifies CASSITGAGVEAFF.

This chain links TRBV16 with TRBJ2-2, with D perhaps matching TRBD1 (5 bases). Per the germline V gene, CDR1 is KGHSY and CDR2 is FQNENV. The CDR3 sequence is 15 residues long. Trimming stripped 0 bases from V and 0 bases from J, with 5 bases between. CDR3 region: CASSQSRANTGELFF. CDR3 in DNA: TGTGCCAGCAGCCAATCCAGGGCGAACACCGGGGAGCTGTTTTTT.

The V gene is TRBV12-1, the J gene TRBJ2-7; the D call of TRBD1 is as the table states it, not checked on the DNA. TRBV12-1 is noted as a pseudogene. CDR3 size: 13 residues. CDR3 residues: CASSTDSAYEQYF. The CDR3 bases are TGTGCCAGCAGCACGGACAGTGCCTACGAGCAGTACTTC.

The CDR3 DNA sequence: TGCAGCTTTGGGGGTTGGGTTCAGGGTGAAGCTTTCTTT. Amino acid sequence: CSFGGWVQGEAFF. This chain uses TRBV29-1 with TRBJ1-1; D perhaps matches TRBD1 (5 bases). The CDR3 consists of 13 residues. Germline CDR1 and CDR2: SQVTM and ANQGSEA. V was clipped by 8 bases and J by 7 bases, with 20 bases between them.

The J gene is TRBJ2-6, the V gene TRBV10-3, with TRBD1 as a possible D gene (6 bases). This CDR3 is built from 16 residues. Trimming cost V 1 base and J 4 bases, with 11 bases left between them. Germline CDR1 is ENHRY and CDR2 is SYGVKD. The CDR3 sequence: CAISEFQGSGANVLTF. CDR3 in DNA: TGTGCCATCAGTGAGTTTCAGGGGAGCGGGGCCAACGTCCTGACTTTC.